The clone carrying this T cell receptor beta chain turned up a few times. This sample stems from a study of tumor-infiltrating lymphocytes in localized non-small cell lung cancer. CDR3 length equals 13 residues. The V end lost 8 bases, the J end lost 5 bases, and 15 bases lay between the germline ends. Germline values: CDR1 MNHNS, CDR2 SASEGT. Assay: immunoSEQ multiplex PCR; the TCRdb copy retains only in-frame clones and omits some. The sample has more than 9,000 clones; roughly 60% are singletons. V usage is TRBV6-1 and J usage is TRBJ2-5; D perhaps matches TRBD1 (5 bases). The sequence was collected from a human donor with non-small cell lung cancer. Specimen: lung tumor tissue. The CDR3 spells CASAQGPVETQYF. In DNA form, the CDR3 reads TGTGCCAGCGCTCAGGGTCCGGTGGAGACCCAGTACTTC.